Listed here are 18 T cell receptor beta chains from one sample, sequenced in a study of blood T cell repertoires in COVID-19. Repertoires were generated with immunoSEQ multiplex PCR, while TCRdb's copy carries only in-frame clones and drops some. Among roughly 320,000 clones listed, 65% to 90% were seen once. What was sequenced was peripheral blood. The source is a human donor in a cohort sampled during active COVID-19.

V and J are TRBV7-9 and TRBJ2-7; 8 bases align to TRBD1. This CDR3 is 15 amino acids long. V was pared by 3 bases and J by 1 base, with 5 bases of the junction left unmatched. Looked up from germline, CDR1 is SEHNR and CDR2 is FQNEAQ (reference sequence). Here the CDR3 DNA reads TGTGCCAGCAGCTTTGGGACAGGTTTTTCCTACGAGCAGTACTTC. Its protein is CASSFGTGFSYEQYF.

The chain is built from TRBV5-1 and TRBJ2-7; 11 bases agree with TRBD1. The CDR3 totals 17 residues. With 0 bases clipped from V and 7 bases from J, the junction kept 12 bases outside the gene matches. Germline V gene data show CDR1 as SGHRS and CDR2 as YFSETQ. The CDR3 nucleotides are TGCGCCAGCAGCTTGGCTCTAGGTTGGGACAGGGGGGAAGAGCAGTACTTC. Its translation is CASSLALGWDRGEEQYF.

V usage is TRBV24-1 and J usage is TRBJ1-2; TRBD1 matches 10 bases. Per germline, CDR1 KGHDR and CDR2 SFDVKD. J gave up 6 bases and V 7 bases, and 7 bases lay outside the gene matches. The CDR3 has 14 amino acids. The CDR3, as DNA: TGTGCCACCAGGGAGACAGGGGGCAGCGATGGCTACACCTTC. Protein: CATRETGGSDGYTF.

The genes are TRBV14 and TRBJ2-7; D is unclear. Germline assignment: CDR1 SGHDN and CDR2 FVKESK. The CDR3 spans 15 residues. The ends were cut back, 0 bases at V and 5 bases at J, with 14 bases in the middle. The CDR3, as DNA: TGTGCCAGCAGCCAAGATCGCGGTGATGGTAACGAGCAGTACTTC. Protein sequence: CASSQDRGDGNEQYF.

The chain couples TRBV27 to TRBJ1-1; 7 bases match TRBD1. CDR1 is MNHEY, CDR2 SMNVEV, per germline (reference sequence). The CDR3 is made up of 13 amino acids. V dropped 7 bases and J dropped 4; count of bases not matched to a gene: 6. The DNA for the CDR3 is TGTGCCAGCAAAGGGGGCGCGGGCACTGAAGCTTTCTTT. Amino acid sequence: CASKGGAGTEAFF.

The chain couples TRBV4-2 to TRBJ2-7; no clear D. Trimming removed 1 base from V and 3 bases from J, with 13 bases in between. The CDR3 is made up of 15 amino acids. Germline V gene lookup returns CDR1 LGHNA and CDR2 YNFKEQ. CDR3 region: CASSQAWAANYEQYF. The CDR3 region has the DNA TGTGCCAGCAGCCAAGCTTGGGCAGCTAACTACGAGCAGTACTTC.

This chain links TRBV2 with TRBJ2-3; 15 nucleotides agree with TRBD2. V gave up 2 bases and J gave up 2 bases; unmatched junction bases: 8. From germline, CDR1 is SNHLY and CDR2 FYNNEI. The length of the CDR3 is 19 residues. This CDR3 reads CASSERTSGGAYPTDTQYF. CDR3 bases: TGTGCCAGCAGTGAACGGACTAGCGGGGGGGCCTATCCCACAGATACGCAGTATTTT.

The count of this clone is one. This chain links TRBV6-5 with TRBJ1-3; 10 nucleotides align to TRBD1. CDR3 size: 15 residues. Germline V lookup: CDR1 MNHEY, CDR2 SVGAGI. The V gene end was trimmed by 6 bases and the J gene end by 7 bases; junction bases not matched to a gene: 9. In DNA, the CDR3 is TGTGCCAGCAGGACACCGGGACAGGGGACGAACACCATATATTTT. Its translation is CASRTPGQGTNTIYF.

The CDR3 sequence: CATSEFDRVGGYTF. CDR3 nucleotide sequence: TGTGCCACCAGTGAATTTGACAGGGTTGGTGGCTACACCTTC. The chain joins TRBV24-1 to TRBJ1-2, with 7 bases matching TRBD1. The germline gives CDR1 KGHDR, CDR2 SFDVKD. V dropped 4 bases and J dropped 7; count of bases not matched to a gene: 8. The CDR3 covers 14 residues.

The V and J genes are TRBV19 and TRBJ1-2; maybe TRBD1 (6 bases). Trimming pared 5 bases from V and 4 bases from J, leaving 14 bases between. The CDR3 covers 14 residues. Germline CDR1 LNHDA, CDR2 SQIVND (reference sequence). CDR3 in amino acids: CASSRTGSVYGYTF. For the CDR3, the DNA is TGTGCCAGTAGTCGAACAGGGTCAGTCTATGGCTACACCTTC.

The CDR3 region has the DNA TGCGCCAGCAGCTTAAGGGGACAGGGGGCCGTTGAAGCTTTCTTT. Residues: CASSLRGQGAVEAFF. The chain carries TRBV5-1 and TRBJ1-1; the match to TRBD1 covers 12 bases. CDR3 length: 15 residues. After removal of 2 bases from V and 7 bases from J, the junction contained 6 bases not matched to a gene. Germline lookup yields CDR1 SGHRS and CDR2 YFSETQ.

The sample holds a few counts of this clone. The J gene is TRBJ2-2, the V gene TRBV7-3, with a weak D call TRBD1 (6 bases). Trimming cost V 5 bases and J 4 bases, with 11 bases left between them. CDR1 is SGHTA and CDR2 is FQGTGA in the germline V gene. The CDR3 runs to 14 residues. The CDR3 loop is CASSVTGSTGELFF. CDR3 nucleotide sequence: TGTGCCAGCAGCGTCACAGGGAGCACCGGGGAGCTGTTTTTT.

The V and J genes are TRBV7-9 and TRBJ2-1; possibly TRBD1 for D (6 bases). Germline V gene data show CDR1 as SEHNR and CDR2 as FQNEAQ (reference sequence). V lost 5 bases and J 4 bases, leaving 9 bases between the germline ends. This CDR3 has 13 residues. The CDR3: CASSAQGYNEQFF. The CDR3 nucleotides are TGTGCCAGCAGCGCCCAGGGGTACAATGAGCAGTTCTTC.

The chain joins TRBV6-5 to TRBJ2-3, with a tentative D call TRBD2 (7 bases). The CDR3 runs to 15 residues. Trimming left V 8 bases short and J 2 bases short, with 17 bases between. CDR1 is MNHEY, CDR2 SVGAGI, per germline. The CDR3 protein is CASGQRGTTTDTQYF. CDR3 nucleotide sequence: TGTGCCAGCGGACAGCGGGGAACAACCACAGATACGCAGTATTTT.

This chain connects TRBV2 to TRBJ2-1; 7 bases are a match to TRBD1. Germline assignment: CDR1 SNHLY and CDR2 FYNNEI. J lost 6 bases, V lost 9 bases, and 8 bases had no gene match. The CDR3 contains 13 residues. In DNA form, the CDR3 reads TGTGCCAGTCTACAGGGGCGCGGCAATGAGCAGTTCTTC. Its translation: CASLQGRGNEQFF.

In its sample, this clone was seen a few times. V gene TRBV6-6 combines with J gene TRBJ1-5; TRBD1 is a possible D gene (5 bases). The CDR3 length is 12 residues. Germline V gene data show CDR1 as MNHNY and CDR2 as SVGAGI (reference sequence). Trimming stripped 8 bases from V and 2 bases from J, with 7 bases between. The CDR3 region is CASLQGNQPQHF. CDR3 nucleotide sequence: TGTGCCAGCTTACAGGGCAATCAGCCCCAGCATTTT.

The chain links TRBV19 to TRBJ2-7, with D possibly TRBD2 on 5 matching bases. CDR3 size: 14 residues. Trimming shortened V by 5 bases and J by 3 bases, and 14 bases separated the two germline ends. CDR1 and CDR2 from the germline V gene are LNHDA and SQIVND (reference sequence). Here the CDR3 DNA reads TGTGCCAGTAGTCCCACCGGACTGGGCTACGAGCAGTACTTC. This gives the protein CASSPTGLGYEQYF.

The rearrangement links TRBV5-1 to TRBJ1-1; D is undetermined. The CDR3 sequence is 12 residues long. Deletions cut 0 bases from V and 3 bases from J, with 3 bases between. Germline V gives CDR1 SGHRS, CDR2 YFSETQ. CDR3 in DNA: TGCGCCAGCAGCTTGGTAGACACTGAAGCTTTCTTT. This translates into CASSLVDTEAFF.